This T cell receptor beta chain was found in a study of blood T cell repertoires in COVID-19. On the study more broadly: Specimens from acute and convalescent COVID-19 originated in the United States, Italy and Spain.

The authors' processing: Researchers report that nucleated cell counts were estimated from reference gene primer amplification. Libraries were prepared by immunoSEQ multiplex PCR; TCRdb keeps only in-frame clonotypes and omits some of them. V and J calls and clone size are those listed in that table; D and trimming were worked out from the DNA. The data show fewer than 450,000 clones, with about 88% seen just once and roughly 1% held by the top ten. The V gene's germline CDR1 is MDHEN and CDR2 SYDVKM. Trimming pared 5 bases from V and 1 base from J, leaving 18 bases between. The CDR3 extends over 17 amino acids.

Source material: PBMCs or T cells enriched from blood (not recorded which). This sequence joins TRBV28 and TRBJ1-5; tentatively, D is TRBD1 (5 bases). This TCR was sampled from a woman younger than 45 who had recovered from COVID-19. The CDR3 is CASSPRDLKRSNQPQHF. The CDR3 DNA sequence: TGTGCCAGCAGTCCCCGGGACTTAAAGAGGAGCAATCAGCCCCAGCATTTT.